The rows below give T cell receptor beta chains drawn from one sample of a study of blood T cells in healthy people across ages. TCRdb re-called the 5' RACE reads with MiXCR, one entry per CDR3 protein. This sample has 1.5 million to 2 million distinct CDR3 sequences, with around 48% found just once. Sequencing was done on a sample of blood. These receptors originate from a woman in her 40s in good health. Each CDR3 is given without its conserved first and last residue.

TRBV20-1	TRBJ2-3	SAQGQPRVDTQY
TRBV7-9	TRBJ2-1	ASSFVRGTDEQF
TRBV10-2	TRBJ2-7	ASSEGDPWAAQY
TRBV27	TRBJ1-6	ASSLSAQGGSPLH
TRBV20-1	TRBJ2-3	SAPAKGISTQY
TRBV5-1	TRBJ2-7	ASSAQQGISYEQY
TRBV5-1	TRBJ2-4	ASSFVGAEQY
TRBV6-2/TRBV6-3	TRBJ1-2	ASSSWAGTDYGYT
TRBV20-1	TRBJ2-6	SATRVTSGANVLT
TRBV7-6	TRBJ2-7	ASSQGGLLY
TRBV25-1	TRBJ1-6	ASSESLALH
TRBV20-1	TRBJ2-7	SAKGTVLPYEQY
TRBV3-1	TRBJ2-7	ASSPPSAGGYYEQY
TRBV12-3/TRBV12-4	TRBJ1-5	ASSLKGINDQPQH
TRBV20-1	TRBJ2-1	SASILTGYNEQF
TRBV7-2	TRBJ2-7	ASSSRGVEQY
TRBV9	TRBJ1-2	ASSVDRAHGYT
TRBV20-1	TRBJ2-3	SASSALQY
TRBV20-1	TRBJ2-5	SATKRGVAGGLETQY
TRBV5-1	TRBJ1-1	ASSPVGGSQAF
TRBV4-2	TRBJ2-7	ASSQVGHESSYEQY
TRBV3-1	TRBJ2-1	ASSQVTSADNEQF
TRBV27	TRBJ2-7	ASSLQRGQGYEQY
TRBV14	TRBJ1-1	ASSQAYGGLLTKAF
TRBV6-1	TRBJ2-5	ASSVSTSPETQY
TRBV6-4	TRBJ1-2	ASPRDSYGYT
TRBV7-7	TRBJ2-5	ASSLEVRGTQETQY
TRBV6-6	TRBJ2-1	ASSYMGPTGYNEQF
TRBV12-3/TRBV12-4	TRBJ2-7	ASAGGGSSYEQY
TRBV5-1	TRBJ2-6	ASSLVRGGANVLT
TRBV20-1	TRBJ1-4	SARMVRAEKLF